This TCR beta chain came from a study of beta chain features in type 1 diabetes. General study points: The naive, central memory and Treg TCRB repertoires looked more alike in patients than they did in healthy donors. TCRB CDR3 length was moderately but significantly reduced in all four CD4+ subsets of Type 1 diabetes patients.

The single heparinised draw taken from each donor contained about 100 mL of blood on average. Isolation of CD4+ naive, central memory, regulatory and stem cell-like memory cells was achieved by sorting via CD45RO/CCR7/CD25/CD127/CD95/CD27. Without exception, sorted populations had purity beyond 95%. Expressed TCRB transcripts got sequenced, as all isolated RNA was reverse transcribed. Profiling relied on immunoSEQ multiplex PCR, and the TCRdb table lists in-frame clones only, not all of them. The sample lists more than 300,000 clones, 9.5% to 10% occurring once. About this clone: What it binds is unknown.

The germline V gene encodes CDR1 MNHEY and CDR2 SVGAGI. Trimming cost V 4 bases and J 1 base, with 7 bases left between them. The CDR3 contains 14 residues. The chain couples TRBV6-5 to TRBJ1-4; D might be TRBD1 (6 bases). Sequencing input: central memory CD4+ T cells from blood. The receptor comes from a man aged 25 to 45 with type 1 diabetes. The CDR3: CASSWTETNEKLFF. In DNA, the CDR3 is TGTGCCAGCAGTTGGACAGAAACTAATGAAAAACTGTTTTTT.